This T cell receptor beta chain was captured by sequencing in a study of shared clonotypes between healthy human individuals. The test was conducted at deep level. Clones were sequenced by immunoSEQ multiplex PCR, and TCRdb holds only the in-frame ones, with some missing. Of about 1,500,000 clones in the sample, around 97% are singletons; the top ten hold roughly 1.2%. Trimming removed 5 bases from V and 6 bases from J, with 17 bases in between. The germline CDR1 and CDR2 sequences are MDHEN and SYDVKM. The CDR3 sequence is 15 residues long. This sequence joins TRBV28 and TRBJ1-5; D gene uncertain. Source material: naive CD4+ T cells sorted from blood. Subset described: CD45RA+ positively selected. This receptor was taken from a man aged 25 to 45 in good health. The CDR3 loop is CASSPGFGFTQPQHF. CDR3 nucleotide sequence: TGTGCCAGCAGTCCGGGGTTTGGGTTTACTCAGCCCCAGCATTTT.